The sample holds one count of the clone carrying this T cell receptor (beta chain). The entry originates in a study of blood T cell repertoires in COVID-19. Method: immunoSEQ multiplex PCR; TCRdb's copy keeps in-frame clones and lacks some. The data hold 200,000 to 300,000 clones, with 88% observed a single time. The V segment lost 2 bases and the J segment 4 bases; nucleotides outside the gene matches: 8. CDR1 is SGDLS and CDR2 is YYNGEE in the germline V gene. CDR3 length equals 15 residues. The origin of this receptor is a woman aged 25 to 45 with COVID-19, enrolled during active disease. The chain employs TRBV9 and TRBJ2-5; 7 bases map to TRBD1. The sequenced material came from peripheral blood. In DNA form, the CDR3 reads TGTGCCAGCAGCGTTAGACAGGGCGTGGGAGAGACCCAGTACTTC. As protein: CASSVRQGVGETQYF.